This TCR beta chain derives from a study of blood T cells in healthy people across ages. Overall study context: With template switching, about one barcoded beta molecule was captured per two T cells. Regarding the study as a whole: Long-lived donors exceeded aged donors in naive CD4+ cells and diversity. Total diversity from one million sequenced T cells was likely underestimated.

The V gene lost 1 base and the J gene lost 4 bases, with 5 bases spanning the gap. Per the germline V gene, CDR1 is LGHNA and CDR2 is YSLEER. This CDR3 region has 13 residues. Using a J-beta primer mix together with a sample-barcoded 5' primer, a second PCR was run for roughly 6 to 11 cycles. TCRdb used MiXCR to reprocess the 5' RACE reads, holding one entry per CDR3 protein. The table lists 1.5 million to 1.8 million distinct CDR3 sequences, roughly 43% of them singletons. With respect to this clonotype: The antigen remains unidentified.

The chain couples TRBV4-3 to TRBJ2-1; D remains ambiguous. This clonotype originated in a woman aged 18-29 years in good health. The specimen sequenced was blood. DNA of the CDR3: TGCGCCAGCAGCCAAGGGATATACAATGAGCAGTTCTTC. Its protein product is CASSQGIYNEQFF.